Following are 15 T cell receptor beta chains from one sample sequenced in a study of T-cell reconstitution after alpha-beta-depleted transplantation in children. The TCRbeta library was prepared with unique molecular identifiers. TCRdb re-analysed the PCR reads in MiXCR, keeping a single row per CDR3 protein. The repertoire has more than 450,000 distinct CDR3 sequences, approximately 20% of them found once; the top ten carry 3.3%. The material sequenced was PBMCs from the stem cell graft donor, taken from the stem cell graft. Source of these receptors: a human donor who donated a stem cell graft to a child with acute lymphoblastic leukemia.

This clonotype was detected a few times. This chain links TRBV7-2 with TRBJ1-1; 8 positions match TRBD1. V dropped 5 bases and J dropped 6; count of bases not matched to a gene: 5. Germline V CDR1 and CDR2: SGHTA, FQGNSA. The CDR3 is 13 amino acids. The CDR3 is CASSLDREAEAFF. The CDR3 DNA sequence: TGTGCCAGCAGCCTGGACAGGGAAGCTGAAGCTTTCTTT.

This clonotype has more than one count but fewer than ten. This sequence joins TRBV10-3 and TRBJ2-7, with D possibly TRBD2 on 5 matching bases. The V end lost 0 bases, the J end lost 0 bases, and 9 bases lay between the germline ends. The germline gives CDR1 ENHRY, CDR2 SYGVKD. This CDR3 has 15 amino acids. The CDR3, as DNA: TGTGCCATCAGTGAGTCTAGCGACTACTCCTACGAGCAGTACTTC. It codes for CAISESSDYSYEQYF.

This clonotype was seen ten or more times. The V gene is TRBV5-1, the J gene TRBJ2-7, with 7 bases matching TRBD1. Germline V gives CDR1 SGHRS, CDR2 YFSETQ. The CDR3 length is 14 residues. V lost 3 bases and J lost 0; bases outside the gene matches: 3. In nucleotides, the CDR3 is TGCGCCAGCAGCTCCTGGGACAGCTCCTACGAGCAGTACTTC. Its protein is CASSSWDSSYEQYF.

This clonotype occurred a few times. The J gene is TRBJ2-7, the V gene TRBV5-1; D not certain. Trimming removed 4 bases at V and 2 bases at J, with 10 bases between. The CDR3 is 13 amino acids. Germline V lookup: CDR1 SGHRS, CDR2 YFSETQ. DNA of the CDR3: TGCGCCAGCAGCCGAAGGCAGCCCTACGAGCAGTACTTC. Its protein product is CASSRRQPYEQYF.

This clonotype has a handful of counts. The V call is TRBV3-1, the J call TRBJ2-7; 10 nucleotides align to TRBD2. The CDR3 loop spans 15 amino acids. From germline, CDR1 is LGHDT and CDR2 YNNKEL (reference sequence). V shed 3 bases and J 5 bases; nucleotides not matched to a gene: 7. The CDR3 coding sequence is TGTGCCAGCAGCCAGGCTAGCGGGAGACCGGACGAGCAGTACTTC. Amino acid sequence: CASSQASGRPDEQYF.

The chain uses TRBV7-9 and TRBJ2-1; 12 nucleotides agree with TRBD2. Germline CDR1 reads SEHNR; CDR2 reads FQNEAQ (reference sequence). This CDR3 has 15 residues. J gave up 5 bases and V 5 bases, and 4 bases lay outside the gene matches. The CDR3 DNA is TGTGCCAGCAGCCCTAGCGGGAGGGCCGACAATGAGCAGTTCTTC. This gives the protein CASSPSGRADNEQFF.

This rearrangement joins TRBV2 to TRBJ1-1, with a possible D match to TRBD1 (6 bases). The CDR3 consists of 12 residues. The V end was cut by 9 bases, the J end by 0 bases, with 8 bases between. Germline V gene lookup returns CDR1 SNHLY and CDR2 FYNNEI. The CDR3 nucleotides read TGTGCCAGTCACAGGGTGAACACTGAAGCTTTCTTT. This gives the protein CASHRVNTEAFF.

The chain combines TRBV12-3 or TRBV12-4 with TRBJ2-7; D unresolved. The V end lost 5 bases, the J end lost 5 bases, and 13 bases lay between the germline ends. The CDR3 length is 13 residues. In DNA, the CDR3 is TGTGCCAGCAGTCTTACAGTAGCCCACGAGCAGTACTTC. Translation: CASSLTVAHEQYF.

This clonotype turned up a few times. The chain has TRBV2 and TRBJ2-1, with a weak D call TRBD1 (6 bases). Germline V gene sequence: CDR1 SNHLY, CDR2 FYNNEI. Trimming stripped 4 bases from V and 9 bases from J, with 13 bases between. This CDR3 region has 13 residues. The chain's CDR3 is CASSGVGAGEQFF. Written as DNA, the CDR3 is TGTGCCAGCAGTGGCGTGGGGGCGGGTGAGCAGTTCTTC.

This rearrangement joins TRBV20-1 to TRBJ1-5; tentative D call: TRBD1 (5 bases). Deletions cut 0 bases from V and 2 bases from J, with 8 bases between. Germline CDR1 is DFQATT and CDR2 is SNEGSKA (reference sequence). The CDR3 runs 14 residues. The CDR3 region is CSAREAGGNQPQHF. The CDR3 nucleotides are TGCAGTGCTAGAGAAGCGGGGGGCAATCAGCCCCAGCATTTT.

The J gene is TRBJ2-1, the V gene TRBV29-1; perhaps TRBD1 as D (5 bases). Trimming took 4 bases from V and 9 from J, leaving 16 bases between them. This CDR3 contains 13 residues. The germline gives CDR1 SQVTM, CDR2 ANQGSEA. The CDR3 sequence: CSVVQGNLGEQFF. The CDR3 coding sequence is TGCAGCGTTGTGCAGGGAAATCTTGGTGAGCAGTTCTTC.

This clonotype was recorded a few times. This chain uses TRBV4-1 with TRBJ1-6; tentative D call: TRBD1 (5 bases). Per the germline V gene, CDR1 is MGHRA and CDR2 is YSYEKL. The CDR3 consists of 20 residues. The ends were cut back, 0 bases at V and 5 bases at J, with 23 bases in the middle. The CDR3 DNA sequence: TGCGCCAGCAGCCAAGATCCGGGAGGGGTTTACTCTGGCAATAATTCACCCCTCCACTTT. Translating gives CASSQDPGGVYSGNNSPLHF.

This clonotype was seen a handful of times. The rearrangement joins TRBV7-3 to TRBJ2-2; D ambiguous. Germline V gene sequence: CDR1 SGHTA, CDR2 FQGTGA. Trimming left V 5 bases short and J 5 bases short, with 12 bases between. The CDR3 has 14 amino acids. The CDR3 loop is CASSPSLVTGELFF. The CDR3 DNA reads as TGTGCCAGCAGCCCCAGTCTAGTAACCGGGGAGCTGTTTTTT.

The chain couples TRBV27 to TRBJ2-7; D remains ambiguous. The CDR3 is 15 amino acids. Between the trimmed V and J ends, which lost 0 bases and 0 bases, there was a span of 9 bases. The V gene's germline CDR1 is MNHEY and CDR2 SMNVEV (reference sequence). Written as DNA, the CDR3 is TGTGCCAGCAGTTTATCCGGTATTAGCTCCTACGAGCAGTACTTC. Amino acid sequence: CASSLSGISSYEQYF.

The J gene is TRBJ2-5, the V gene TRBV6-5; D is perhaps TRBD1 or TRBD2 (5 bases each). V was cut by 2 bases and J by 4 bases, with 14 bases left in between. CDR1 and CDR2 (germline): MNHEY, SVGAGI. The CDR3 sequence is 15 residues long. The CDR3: CASSYGDRASETQYF. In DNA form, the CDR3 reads TGTGCCAGCAGTTACGGGGACCGCGCCTCAGAGACCCAGTACTTC.